This T cell receptor (beta chain) was documented in a study of T cell responses to AZD1222 COVID-19 vaccine. Trimming took off 4 bases at V and 2 bases at J, with 16 bases between the two ends. There are 15 residues in the CDR3. Germline loops: CDR1 SGHTS, CDR2 YDEGEE. On this clone: Its antigen is undetermined.

Repertoires were generated with immunoSEQ multiplex PCR, while TCRdb's copy carries only in-frame clones and drops some. In the table there are roughly 120,000 clones, approximately 90% of which are singletons. Findings and limits, study-wide: Per reports, nearly half of all spike-specific TCRs target regions that are unmutated in variants.

The chain has TRBV5-8 and TRBJ2-7; D possibly corresponds to TRBD1 (5 bases). Here the sequenced sample was peripheral blood, taken on day 0 of AZD1222 vaccination. This TCR derives from an adult in good health. The CDR3 here is CASSVGDSPTYEQYF. In DNA form, the CDR3 reads TGTGCCAGCAGCGTGGGTGACAGCCCAACCTACGAGCAGTACTTC. Full variable domain (rest looked up from reference TRBV5-8 and TRBJ2-7): EAGVTQSPTHLIKTRGQQATLRCSPISGHTSVYWYQQALGLGLQFLLWYDEGEERNRGNFPPRFSGRQFPNYSSELNVNALELEDSALYLCASSVGDSPTYEQYFGPGTRLTVT.